This TCR beta chain is drawn from a study of shared clonotypes between healthy human individuals. The data were produced by immunoSEQ multiplex PCR, yet TCRdb's version contains in-frame clones alone and is incomplete. This repertoire shows 2 million to 3 million clones, approximately 90% found once; its top ten account for roughly 0.13%. Germline loops: CDR1 LNHDA, CDR2 SQIVND (reference sequence). Trimming left V 3 bases short and J 6 bases short, with 5 bases between. This CDR3 has 12 amino acids. The receptor was derived from a man aged 18-30 years in good health. The sequenced sample consisted of naive CD4+ T cells sorted from blood. Subset indicated: CD45RA+ positively selected. The rearrangement uses TRBV19 and TRBJ2-2; D is unresolved. The CDR3, as DNA: TGTGCCAGTAGTATCCCCGCCGGGGAGCTGTTTTTT. This encodes CASSIPAGELFF. Using reference TRBV19 and TRBJ2-2 for the parts outside the CDR3, the full variable domain is DGGITQSPKYLFRKEGQNVTLSCEQNLNHDAMYWYRQDPGQGLRLIYYSQIVNDFQKGDIAEGYSVSREKKESFPLTVTSAQKNPTAFYLCASSIPAGELFFGEGSRLTVL.